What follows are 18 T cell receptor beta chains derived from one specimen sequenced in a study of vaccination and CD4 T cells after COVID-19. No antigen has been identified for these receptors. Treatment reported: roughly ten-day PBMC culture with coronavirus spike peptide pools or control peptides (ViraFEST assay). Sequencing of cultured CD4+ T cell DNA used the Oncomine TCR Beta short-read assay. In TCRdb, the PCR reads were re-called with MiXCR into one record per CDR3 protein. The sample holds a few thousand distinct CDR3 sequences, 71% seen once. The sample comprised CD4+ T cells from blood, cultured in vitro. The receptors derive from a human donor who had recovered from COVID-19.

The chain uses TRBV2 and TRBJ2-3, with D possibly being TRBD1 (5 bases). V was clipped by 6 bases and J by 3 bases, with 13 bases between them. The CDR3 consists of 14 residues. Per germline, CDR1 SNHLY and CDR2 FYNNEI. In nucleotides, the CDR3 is TGTGCCAGCAGGCAGGGTTTTGGGACAGATACGCAGTATTTT. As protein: CASRQGFGTDTQYF.

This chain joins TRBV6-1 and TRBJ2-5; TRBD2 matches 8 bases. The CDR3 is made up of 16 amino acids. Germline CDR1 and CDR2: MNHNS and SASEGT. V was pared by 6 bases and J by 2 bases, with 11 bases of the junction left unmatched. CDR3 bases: TGTGCCAGCAGGAACCTAGCGGGCAGGTTTCAAGAGACCCAGTACTTC. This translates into CASRNLAGRFQETQYF.

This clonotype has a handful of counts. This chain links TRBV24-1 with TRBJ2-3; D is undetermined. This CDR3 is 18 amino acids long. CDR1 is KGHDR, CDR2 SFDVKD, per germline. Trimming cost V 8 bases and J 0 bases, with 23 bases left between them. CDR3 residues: CATIFKQLRRVSTDTQYF. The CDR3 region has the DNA TGTGCCACCATTTTTAAACAGCTACGACGAGTAAGCACAGATACGCAGTATTTT.

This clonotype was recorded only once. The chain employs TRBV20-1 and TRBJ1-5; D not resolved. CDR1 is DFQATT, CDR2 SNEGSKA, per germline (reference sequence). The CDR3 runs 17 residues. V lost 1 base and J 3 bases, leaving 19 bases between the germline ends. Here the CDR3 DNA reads TGCAGTGCTAGAGTGTGTAAGGAGGGAGAGCACAATCAGCCCCAGCATTTT. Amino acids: CSARVCKEGEHNQPQHF.

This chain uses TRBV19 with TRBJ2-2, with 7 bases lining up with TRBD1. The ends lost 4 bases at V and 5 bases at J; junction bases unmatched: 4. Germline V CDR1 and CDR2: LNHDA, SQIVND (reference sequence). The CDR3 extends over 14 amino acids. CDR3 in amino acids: CASSTTGRTGELFF. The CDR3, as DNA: TGTGCCAGTAGTACGACAGGGCGGACCGGGGAGCTGTTTTTT.

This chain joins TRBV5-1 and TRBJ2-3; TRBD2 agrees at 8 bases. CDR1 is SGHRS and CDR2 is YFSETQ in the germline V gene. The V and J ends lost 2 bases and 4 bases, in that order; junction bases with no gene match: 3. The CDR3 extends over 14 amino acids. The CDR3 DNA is TGCGCCAGCAGCTTAGCGGGGGTCTCAGATACGCAGTATTTT. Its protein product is CASSLAGVSDTQYF.

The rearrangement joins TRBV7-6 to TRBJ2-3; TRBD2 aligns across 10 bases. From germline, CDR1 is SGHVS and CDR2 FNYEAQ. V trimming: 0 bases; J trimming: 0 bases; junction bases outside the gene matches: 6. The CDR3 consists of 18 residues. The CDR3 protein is CASSLAPLAGGSTDTQYF. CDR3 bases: TGTGCCAGCAGCTTAGCACCCTTAGCGGGAGGAAGCACAGATACGCAGTATTTT.

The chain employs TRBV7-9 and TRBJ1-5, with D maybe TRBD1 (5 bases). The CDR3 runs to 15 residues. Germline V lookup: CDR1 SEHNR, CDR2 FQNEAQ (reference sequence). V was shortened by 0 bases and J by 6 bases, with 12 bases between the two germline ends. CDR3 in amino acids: CASSLAMGGSQPQHF. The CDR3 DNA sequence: TGTGCCAGCAGCTTAGCGATGGGGGGAAGTCAGCCCCAGCATTTT. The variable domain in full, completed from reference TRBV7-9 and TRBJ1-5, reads DTGVSQNPRHKITKRGQNVTFRCDPISEHNRLYWYRQTLGQGPEFLTYFQNEAQLEKSRLLSDRFSAERPKGSFSTLEIQRTEQGDSAMYLCASSLAMGGSQPQHFGDGTRLSIL.

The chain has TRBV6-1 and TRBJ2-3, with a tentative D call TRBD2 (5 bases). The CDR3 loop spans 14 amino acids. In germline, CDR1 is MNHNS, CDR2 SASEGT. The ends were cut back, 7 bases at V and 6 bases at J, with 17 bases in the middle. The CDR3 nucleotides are TGTGCCAGCAACCCGGACGGAGGAGCGGATACGCAGTATTTT. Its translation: CASNPDGGADTQYF.

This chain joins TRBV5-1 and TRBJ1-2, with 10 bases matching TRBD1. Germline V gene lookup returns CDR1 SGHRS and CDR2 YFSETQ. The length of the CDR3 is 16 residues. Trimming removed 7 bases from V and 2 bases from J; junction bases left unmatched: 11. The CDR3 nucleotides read TGCGCCAGCCTGAAAATACCGGGACAGGGGAACTATGGCTACACCTTC. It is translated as CASLKIPGQGNYGYTF.

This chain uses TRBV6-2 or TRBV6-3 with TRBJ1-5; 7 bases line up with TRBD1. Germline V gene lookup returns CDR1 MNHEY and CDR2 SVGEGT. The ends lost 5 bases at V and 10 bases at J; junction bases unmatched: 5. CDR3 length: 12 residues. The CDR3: CASSPPGGPQHF. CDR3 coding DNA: TGTGCCAGCAGTCCCCCAGGGGGACCCCAGCATTTT.

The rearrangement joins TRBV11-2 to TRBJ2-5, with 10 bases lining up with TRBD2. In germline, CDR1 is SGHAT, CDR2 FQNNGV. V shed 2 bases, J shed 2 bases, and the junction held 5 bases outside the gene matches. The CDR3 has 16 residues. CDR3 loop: CASSLRLAGGQETQYF. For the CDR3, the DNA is TGTGCCAGCAGCTTAAGGTTAGCGGGAGGACAAGAGACCCAGTACTTC.

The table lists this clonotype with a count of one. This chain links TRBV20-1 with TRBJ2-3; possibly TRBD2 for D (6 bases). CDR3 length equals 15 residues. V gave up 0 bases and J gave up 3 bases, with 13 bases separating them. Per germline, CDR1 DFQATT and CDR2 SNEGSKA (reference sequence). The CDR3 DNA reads TGCAGTGCTAGAGAGCCTCGGGGGAGTACAGATACGCAGTATTTT. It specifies CSAREPRGSTDTQYF.

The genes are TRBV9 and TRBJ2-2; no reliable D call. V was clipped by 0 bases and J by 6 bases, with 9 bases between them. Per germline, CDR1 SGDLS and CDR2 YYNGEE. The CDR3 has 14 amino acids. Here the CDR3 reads CASSVVRSSGELFF. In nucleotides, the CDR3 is TGTGCCAGCAGCGTAGTTCGAAGCTCCGGGGAGCTGTTTTTT.

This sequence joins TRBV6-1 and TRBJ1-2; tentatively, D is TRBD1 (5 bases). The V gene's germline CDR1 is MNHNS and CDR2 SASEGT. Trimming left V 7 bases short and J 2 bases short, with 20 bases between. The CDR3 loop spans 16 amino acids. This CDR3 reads CASKFGGPQGNYGYTF. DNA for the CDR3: TGTGCCAGCAAATTTGGTGGGCCCCAGGGAAACTATGGCTACACCTTC.

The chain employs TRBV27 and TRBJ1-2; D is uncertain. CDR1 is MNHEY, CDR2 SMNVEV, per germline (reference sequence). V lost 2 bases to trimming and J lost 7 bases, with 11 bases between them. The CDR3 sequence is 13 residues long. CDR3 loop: CASSLIGFGGYTF. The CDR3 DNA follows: TGTGCCAGCAGTTTAATTGGGTTCGGTGGCTACACCTTC.

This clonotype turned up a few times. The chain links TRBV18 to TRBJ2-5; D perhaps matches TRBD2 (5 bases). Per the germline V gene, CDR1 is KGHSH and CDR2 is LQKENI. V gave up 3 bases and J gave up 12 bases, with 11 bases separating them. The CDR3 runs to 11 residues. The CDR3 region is CASSPDLTKYF. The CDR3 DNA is TGTGCCAGCTCACCGGACTTAACCAAGTACTTC.

The CDR3 bases are TGTGCCAGCAATAGAGTCGGTGGCAATCAGCCCCAGCATTTT. Amino acids: CASNRVGGNQPQHF. The rearrangement joins TRBV2 to TRBJ1-5; D ambiguous. The V end was cut by 7 bases, the J end by 2 bases, with 12 bases between. There are 14 residues in the CDR3. The V gene's germline CDR1 is SNHLY and CDR2 FYNNEI.